This record concerns one TCR beta chain sequence. This clonotype turned up a few times. It lacks a known antigen. The record has no base qualities; no much larger clone is one base away. The library was prepared using RACE. Reads for this sample came from a NextSeq 500. Library preparation attached unique molecular identifiers to individual cDNA molecules for quantitative, reproducible TCR counting. Each blood RNA sample was used to sequence both TCR alpha and TCR beta chains. On the study's bioinformatics: Samples had a median of about 96,000 TCRs, with a range from roughly 23,224 to 700,000. V, J and CDR3 annotation of the TCR reads was carried out using the Decombinator software suite. For the PS versus PT1 abundance plots, all samples were subsampled to the same number of TCRs (28,000). TCRs were defined as expanded if absent before sensitization and observed at least eight times at the 2-week time point. TCRdb trimmed public reads at Q25 via fastp, called clones via MiXCR and kept in-frame beta chains. Each CDR3 protein appears once, grouped with its most common genes and DNA. The V and J calls here are based on TCRdb, not the publication. Within this sample are over 65,000 distinct CDR3 sequences, with roughly 11% of them counted one time only. The ten most abundant clones make up roughly 1.6% of the sample.

The time point label for this specimen denotes: patch test 2, 6 weeks after DPC sensitization. Read against the paper, the sample's treatment or condition label means: therapeutic diphenylcyclopropenone sensitization with weekly scalp DPC. At each patch-test visit, blood was drawn before the patch test was applied. Patients were considered eligible if aged 18 to 70, diagnosed with alopecia and deemed suitable for DPC therapy, and patients were excluded if pregnant. Total RNA was extracted from unfractionated whole blood collected in Tempus Blood RNA tubes. This entry is derived from a study of human T cells and chemical hapten exposure (dated by TCRdb to about 2021). Regarding the study in general: For sensitization, 2% DPC in acetone was applied to a roughly 2 cm by roughly 2 cm area of upper inner arm skin. Libraries were combined into a pool for sequencing, and differences in TCR yield between samples came mainly from small differences in library volumes within the pool. Blood for TCR sequencing was provided by twenty-nine alopecia patients at one to four time points (pre-sensitization, 2, 6 and 24 weeks). Blood was sampled from patients pre-sensitization (week 0) and at 2, 6 and about 24 weeks after DPC sensitization. Patch testing was performed on the upper back with Finn chambers containing 0.01% DPC, and the patch tests were scored after 6 days according to International Contact Dermatitis Research Group standards. Weekly therapeutic DPC doses were additionally applied to the scalp of patients throughout the approximately 25-week study period. In alopecia patients, the study followed how the peripheral blood TCR repertoire changed in vivo over primary and secondary sensitization to diphenylcyclopropenone (DPC), a hapten. Most of the patients in the cohort were female, and the cohort covered alopecia areata with under or over 50% scalp involvement, alopecia totalis and alopecia universalis.

The CDR3 has 14 amino acids, counting the end cysteine and phenylalanine. The sequence is cut down to CDR3 DNA, 42 bases in frame from base 1. The germline V gene provides CDR1 SGHRS and CDR2 YFSETQ. The junction shows trimming of 2 bases on V and 0 bases on J, plus 7 bases between the germline ends. General conclusions and limits of the study: After repeated subsampling, changes were observed in the strength of the expansion versus patch-test correlation and in the threshold at which the correlation became significant. Patch test score was positively correlated with the number of PT1 expanded TCRs, with significance at thresholds 8, 16 and 32 but not at 4. All patients had alopecia, a presumed autoimmune disease, so their immune response might differ from that of healthy individuals. DPC sensitization did not change the number of TCRs with a frequency above 1 in 1000, and there was no evidence of changes in global repertoire structure. Compared with pre-sensitization or healthy control sets, expanded TCRs formed significantly more large CDR3 similarity clusters, which is consistent with antigen-driven responses.

The source was whole blood, collected in connection with sensitization to the hapten diphenylcyclopropenone (DPC). This clonotype was sampled from a young man with alopecia areata. Some clones in this sample may be carry-over from other donors' samples. The chain is encoded by TRBV5-1 joined to TRBJ2-3; a weak D assignment points to TRBD1 (5 bases agree). CDR3 loop: CASSFGASTDTQYF. The bases read TGCGCCAGCAGCTTTGGGGCTAGCACAGATACGCAGTATTTT.